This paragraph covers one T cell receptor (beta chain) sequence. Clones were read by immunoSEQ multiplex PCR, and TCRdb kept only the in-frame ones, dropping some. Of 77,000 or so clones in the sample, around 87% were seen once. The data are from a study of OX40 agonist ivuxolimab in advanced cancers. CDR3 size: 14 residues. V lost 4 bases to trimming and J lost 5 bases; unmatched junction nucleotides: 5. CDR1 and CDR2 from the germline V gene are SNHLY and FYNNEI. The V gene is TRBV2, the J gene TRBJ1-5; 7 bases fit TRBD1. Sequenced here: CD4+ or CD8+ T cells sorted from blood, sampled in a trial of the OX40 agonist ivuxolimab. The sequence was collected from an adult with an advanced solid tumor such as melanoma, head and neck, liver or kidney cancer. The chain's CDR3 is CASSVQGNDQPQHF. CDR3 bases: TGTGCCAGCAGTGTACAGGGGAACGATCAGCCCCAGCATTTT.